This TCR beta chain was recovered during a study of beta chain features in type 1 diabetes. The study, taken as a whole, reports: Over-representation of high TCR-expressing cells was a possible consequence of cDNA sequencing.

Isolated RNA was reverse transcribed in full, so expressed TCRB transcripts were sequenced. The repertoire was sequenced with immunoSEQ multiplex PCR; TCRdb's copy has only in-frame clones and lacks some. The sample gives 160,000 or so clones, 7.5% to 10% of which show up once; 2% to 3% is in the top ten. Concerning this clone itself: Its antigen is not known.

In total, each donor contributed a single heparinised blood draw that averaged around 110 mL. In germline, CDR1 is SGHRS, CDR2 YFSETQ. V gave up 2 bases and J gave up 3 bases; unmatched junction bases: 8. The CDR3 is made up of 15 amino acids. Sequences were obtained from central memory CD4+ T cells from blood. This TCR derives from a woman between 18 and 29 years old in good health. The chain has TRBV5-1 and TRBJ2-7, with TRBD1 matching over 7 bases. For the CDR3, the DNA is TGCGCCAGCAGCTTCGGACAGGCCGGCTTCTACGAGCAGTACTTC. Protein: CASSFGQAGFYEQYF. The variable domain in full, completed from reference TRBV5-1 and TRBJ2-7, reads KAGVTQTPRYLIKTRGQQVTLSCSPISGHRSVSWYQQTPGQGLQFLFEYFSETQRNKGNFPGRFSGRQFSNSRSEMNVSTLELGDSALYLCASSFGQAGFYEQYFGPGTRLTVT.